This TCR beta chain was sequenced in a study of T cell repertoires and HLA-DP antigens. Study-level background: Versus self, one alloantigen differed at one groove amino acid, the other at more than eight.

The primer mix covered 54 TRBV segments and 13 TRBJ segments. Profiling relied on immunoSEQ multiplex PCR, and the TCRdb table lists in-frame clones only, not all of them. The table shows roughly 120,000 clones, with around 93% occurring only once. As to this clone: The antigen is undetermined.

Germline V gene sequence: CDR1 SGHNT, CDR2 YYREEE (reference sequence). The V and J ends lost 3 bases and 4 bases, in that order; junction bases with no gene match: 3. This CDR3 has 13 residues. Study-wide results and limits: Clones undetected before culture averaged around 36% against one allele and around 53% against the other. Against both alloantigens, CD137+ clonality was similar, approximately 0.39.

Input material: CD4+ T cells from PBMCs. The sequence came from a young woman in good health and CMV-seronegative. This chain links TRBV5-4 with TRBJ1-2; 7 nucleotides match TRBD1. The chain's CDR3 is CASSSGQVYGYTF. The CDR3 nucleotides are TGTGCCAGCAGCTCCGGACAGGTCTATGGCTACACCTTC.